The T cell receptor (beta chain) under discussion was sequenced for a study of blood T cell repertoires in COVID-19. The table came from immunoSEQ multiplex PCR; TCRdb's copy has only in-frame clones and leaves some out. In the table there are approximately 220,000 clones, about 88% of which are singletons. With 4 bases clipped from V and 6 bases from J, the junction kept 10 bases outside the gene matches. Germline loops: CDR1 SGHRS, CDR2 YFSETQ. The CDR3 totals 14 residues. Material: PBMCs or T cells enriched from blood (not recorded which). The origin of this receptor is a woman between 25 and 40 years old who had been exposed to COVID-19. J is TRBJ2-7 and V is TRBV5-1, with 7 bases fitting TRBD1. The CDR3 protein is CASSASNRGGEQYF. CDR3 in DNA: TGCGCCAGCAGCGCCTCCAACAGGGGTGGCGAGCAGTACTTC.